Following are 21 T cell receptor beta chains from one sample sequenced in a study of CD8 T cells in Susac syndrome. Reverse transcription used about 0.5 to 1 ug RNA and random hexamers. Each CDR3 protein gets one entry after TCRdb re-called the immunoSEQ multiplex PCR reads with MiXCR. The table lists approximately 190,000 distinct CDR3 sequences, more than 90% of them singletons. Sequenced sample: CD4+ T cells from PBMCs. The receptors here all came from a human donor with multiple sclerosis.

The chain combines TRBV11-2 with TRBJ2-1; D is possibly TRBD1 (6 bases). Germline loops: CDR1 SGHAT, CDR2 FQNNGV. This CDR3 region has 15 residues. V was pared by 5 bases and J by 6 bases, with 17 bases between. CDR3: CASSAKPGQFNEQFF. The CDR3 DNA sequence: TGTGCCAGCAGCGCGAAACCAGGACAGTTCAATGAGCAGTTCTTC. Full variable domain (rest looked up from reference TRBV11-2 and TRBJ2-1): EAGVAQSPRYKIIEKRQSVAFWCNPISGHATLYWYQQILGQGPKLLIQFQNNGVVDDSQLPKDRFSAERLKGVDSTLKIQPAKLEDSAVYLCASSAKPGQFNEQFFGPGTRLTVL.

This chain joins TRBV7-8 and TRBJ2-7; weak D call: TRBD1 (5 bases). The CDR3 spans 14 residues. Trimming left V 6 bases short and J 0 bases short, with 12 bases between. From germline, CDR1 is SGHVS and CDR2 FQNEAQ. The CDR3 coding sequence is TGTGCCAGCAGTATTACGGACATCTCCTACGAGCAGTACTTC. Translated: CASSITDISYEQYF.

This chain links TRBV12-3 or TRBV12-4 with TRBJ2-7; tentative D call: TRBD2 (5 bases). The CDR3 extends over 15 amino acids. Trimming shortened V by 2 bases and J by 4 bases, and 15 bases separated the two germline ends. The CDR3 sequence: CASSLQAGMTYEQYF. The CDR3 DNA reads TGTGCCAGCAGTTTACAGGCCGGGATGACGTACGAGCAGTACTTC.

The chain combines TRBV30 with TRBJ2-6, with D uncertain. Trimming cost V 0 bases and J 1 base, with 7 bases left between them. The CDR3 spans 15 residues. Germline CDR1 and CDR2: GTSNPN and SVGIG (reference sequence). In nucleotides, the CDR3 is TGTGCCTGGAGTGTACTCCCTTCTGGGGCCAACGTCCTGACTTTC. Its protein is CAWSVLPSGANVLTF. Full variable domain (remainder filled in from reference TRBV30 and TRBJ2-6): SQTIHQWPATLVQPVGSPLSLECTVEGTSNPNLYWYRQAAGRGLQLLFYSVGIGQISSEVPQNLSASRPQDRQFILSSKKLLLSDSGFYLCAWSVLPSGANVLTFGAGSRLTVL.

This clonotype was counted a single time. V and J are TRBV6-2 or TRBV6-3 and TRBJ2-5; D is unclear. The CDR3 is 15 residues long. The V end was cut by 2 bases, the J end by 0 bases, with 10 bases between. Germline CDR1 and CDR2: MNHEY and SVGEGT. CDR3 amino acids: CASSYPALYQETQYF. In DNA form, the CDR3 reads TGTGCCAGCAGTTACCCAGCCCTATACCAAGAGACCCAGTACTTC.

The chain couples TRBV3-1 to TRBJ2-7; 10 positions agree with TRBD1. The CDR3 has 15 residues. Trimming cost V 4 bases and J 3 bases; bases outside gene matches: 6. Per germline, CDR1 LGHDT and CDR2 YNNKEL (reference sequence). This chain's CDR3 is CASSPRQGALYEQYF. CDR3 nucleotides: TGTGCCAGCAGCCCCCGACAGGGGGCCCTCTACGAGCAGTACTTC.

The CDR3 DNA follows: TGTGCCTGGAGTCAGGGGATCGTCGAAGATACGCAGTATTTT. This codes for CAWSQGIVEDTQYF. V and J are TRBV30 and TRBJ2-3, with D tentatively TRBD1 (6 bases). Germline CDR1 GTSNPN, CDR2 SVGIG (reference sequence). Trimming took 2 bases from V and 5 from J, leaving 14 bases between them. This CDR3 contains 14 residues.

CDR3 sequence reads: CASSPPSGTGFHGANVLTF. CDR3 nucleotides: TGTGCCAGCTCACCACCCTCTGGGACAGGGTTTCATGGGGCCAACGTCCTGACTTTC. The J gene is TRBJ2-6, the V gene TRBV18; 9 bases align to TRBD1. The germline V gene encodes CDR1 KGHSH and CDR2 LQKENI. The CDR3 covers 19 residues. V dropped 0 bases and J dropped 3; count of bases not matched to a gene: 9.

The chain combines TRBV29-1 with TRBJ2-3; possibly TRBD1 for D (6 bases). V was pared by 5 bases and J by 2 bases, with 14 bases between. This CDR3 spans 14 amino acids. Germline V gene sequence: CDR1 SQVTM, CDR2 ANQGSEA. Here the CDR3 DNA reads TGCAGCGTTCCCATGACAGGAGTCACAGATACGCAGTATTTT. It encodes CSVPMTGVTDTQYF.

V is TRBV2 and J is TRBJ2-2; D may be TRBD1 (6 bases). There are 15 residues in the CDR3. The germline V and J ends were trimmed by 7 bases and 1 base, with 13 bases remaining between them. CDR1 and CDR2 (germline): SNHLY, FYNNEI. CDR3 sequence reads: CASNPQGLNTGELFF. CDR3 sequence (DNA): TGTGCCAGCAATCCGCAGGGGTTGAACACCGGGGAGCTGTTTTTT.

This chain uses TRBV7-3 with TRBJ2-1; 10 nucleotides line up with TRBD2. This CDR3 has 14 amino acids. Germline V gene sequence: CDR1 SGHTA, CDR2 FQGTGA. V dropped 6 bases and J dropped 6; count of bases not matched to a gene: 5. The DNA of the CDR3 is TGTGCCAGCAGTTTAGCGGGGGGCACCAATGAGCAGTTCTTC. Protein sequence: CASSLAGGTNEQFF. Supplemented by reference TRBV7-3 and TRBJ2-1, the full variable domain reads GAGVSQTPSNKVTEKGKYVELRCDPISGHTALYWYRQSLGQGPEFLIYFQGTGAADDSGLPNDRFFAVRPEGSVSTLKIQRTERGDSAVYLCASSLAGGTNEQFFGPGTRLTVL.

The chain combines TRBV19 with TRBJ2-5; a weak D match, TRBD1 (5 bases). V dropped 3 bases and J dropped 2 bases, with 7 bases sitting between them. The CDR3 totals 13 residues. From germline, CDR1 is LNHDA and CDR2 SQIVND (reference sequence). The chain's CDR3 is CASSMGQQETQYF. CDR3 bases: TGTGCCAGTAGTATGGGGCAGCAAGAGACCCAGTACTTC.

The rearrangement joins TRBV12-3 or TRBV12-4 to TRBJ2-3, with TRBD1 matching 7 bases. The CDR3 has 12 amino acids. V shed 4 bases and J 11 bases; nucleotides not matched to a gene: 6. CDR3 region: CASSSRDSMQYF. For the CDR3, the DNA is TGTGCCAGCAGTTCTCGGGACAGTATGCAGTATTTT.

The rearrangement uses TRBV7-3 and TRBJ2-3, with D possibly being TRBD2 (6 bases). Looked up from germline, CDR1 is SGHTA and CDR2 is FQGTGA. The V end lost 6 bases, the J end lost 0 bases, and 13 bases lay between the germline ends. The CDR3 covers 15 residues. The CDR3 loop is CASRLSGSSTDTQYF. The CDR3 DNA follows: TGTGCCAGCAGGCTTAGCGGTTCTAGCACAGATACGCAGTATTTT.

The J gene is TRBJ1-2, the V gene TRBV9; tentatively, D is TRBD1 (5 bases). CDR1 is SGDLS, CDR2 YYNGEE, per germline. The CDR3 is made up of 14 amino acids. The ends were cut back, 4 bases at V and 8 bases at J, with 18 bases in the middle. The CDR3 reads CASSYRGGARGYTF. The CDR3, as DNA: TGTGCCAGCAGCTACCGCGGGGGAGCGCGGGGCTACACCTTC.

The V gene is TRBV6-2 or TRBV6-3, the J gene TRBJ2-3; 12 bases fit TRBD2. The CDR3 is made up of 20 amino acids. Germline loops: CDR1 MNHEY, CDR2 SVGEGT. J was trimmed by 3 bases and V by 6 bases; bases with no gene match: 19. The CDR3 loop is CASRPNRLAGVARRTDTQYF. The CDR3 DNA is TGTGCCAGCAGGCCCAACCGACTAGCGGGAGTGGCGAGGAGAACAGATACGCAGTATTTT.

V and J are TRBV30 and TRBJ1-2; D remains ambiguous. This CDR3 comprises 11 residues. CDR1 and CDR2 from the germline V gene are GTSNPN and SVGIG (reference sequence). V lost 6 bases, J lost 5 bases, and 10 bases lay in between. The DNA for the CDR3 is TGTGCCTGCTCTTCTGGGTATGGCTACACCTTC. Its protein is CACSSGYGYTF. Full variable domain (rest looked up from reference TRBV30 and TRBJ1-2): SQTIHQWPATLVQPVGSPLSLECTVEGTSNPNLYWYRQAAGRGLQLLFYSVGIGQISSEVPQNLSASRPQDRQFILSSKKLLLSDSGFYLCACSSGYGYTFGSGTRLTVV.

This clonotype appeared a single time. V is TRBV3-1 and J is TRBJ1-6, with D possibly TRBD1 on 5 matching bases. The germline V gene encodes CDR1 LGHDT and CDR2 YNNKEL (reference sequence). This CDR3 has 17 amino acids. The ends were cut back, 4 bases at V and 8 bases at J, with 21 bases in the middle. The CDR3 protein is CASSPSWGGGLDSPLHF. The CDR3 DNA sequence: TGTGCCAGCAGCCCCTCTTGGGGGGGAGGTCTGGATTCACCCCTCCACTTT.

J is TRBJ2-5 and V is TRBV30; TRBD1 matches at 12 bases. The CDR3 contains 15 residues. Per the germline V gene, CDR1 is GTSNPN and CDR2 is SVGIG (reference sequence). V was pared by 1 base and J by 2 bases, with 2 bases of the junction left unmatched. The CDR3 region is CAWSGGQGAQETQYF. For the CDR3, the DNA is TGTGCCTGGAGTGGGGGACAGGGGGCTCAAGAGACCCAGTACTTC.

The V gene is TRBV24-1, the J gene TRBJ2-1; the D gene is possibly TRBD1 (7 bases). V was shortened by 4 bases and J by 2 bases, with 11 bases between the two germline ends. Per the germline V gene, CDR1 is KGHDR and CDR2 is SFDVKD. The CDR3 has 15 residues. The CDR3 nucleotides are TGTGCCACCAGTGACCTCAGGGGGGCCTACAATGAGCAGTTCTTC. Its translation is CATSDLRGAYNEQFF.

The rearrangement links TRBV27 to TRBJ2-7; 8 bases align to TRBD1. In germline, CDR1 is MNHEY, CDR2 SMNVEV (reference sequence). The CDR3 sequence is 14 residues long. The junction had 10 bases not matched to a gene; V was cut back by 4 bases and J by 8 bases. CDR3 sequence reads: CASSSPGQEKKQYF. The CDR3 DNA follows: TGTGCCAGCAGTTCGCCGGGACAGGAGAAAAAGCAGTACTTC.